The 8 T cell receptor beta chains reported below all come from one sample, sequenced in a study of blood T cell repertoires in COVID-19. Sequencing used immunoSEQ multiplex PCR; TCRdb keeps in-frame clones, though not all of them. Of nearly 350,000 clones listed, more than 75% were seen once; the top ten hold nearly 6.5%. The sequencing input was peripheral blood. All receptors come from a woman in her forties or fifties with COVID-19, enrolled during active disease.

The chain carries TRBV11-3 and TRBJ1-2; 11 bases line up with TRBD1. This CDR3 is built from 14 residues. Unmatched junction bases numbered 7, after V lost 5 bases and J lost 8 bases. Germline assignment: CDR1 SGHNT and CDR2 YENEEA. The CDR3 spells CASSTGTGGTGYTF. The CDR3 DNA reads TGTGCCAGCAGCACCGGGACAGGGGGGACAGGCTACACCTTC. Looking up the rest from reference TRBV11-3 and TRBJ1-2 gives the full variable domain: EAGVVQSPRYKIIEKKQPVAFWCNPISGHNTLYWYLQNLGQGPELLIRYENEEAVDDSQLPKDRFSAERLKGVDSTLKIQPAELGDSAVYLCASSTGTGGTGYTFGSGTRLTVV.

The rearrangement links TRBV29-1 to TRBJ2-5; D remains ambiguous. The germline V gene encodes CDR1 SQVTM and CDR2 ANQGSEA. The length of the CDR3 is 11 residues. V shed 4 bases and J shed 7 bases, with 10 bases lying between them. The CDR3 bases are TGCAGCGTTGGGTACGGTGGGACCCAGTACTTC. The encoded protein is CSVGYGGTQYF. The full variable domain, in which reference TRBV29-1 and TRBJ2-5 provide the parts outside the CDR3, is SAVISQKPSRDICQRGTSLTIQCQVDSQVTMMFWYRQQPGQSLTLIATANQGSEATYESGFVIDKFPISRPNLTFSTLTVSNMSPEDSSIYLCSVGYGGTQYFGPGTRLLVL.

The chain carries TRBV6-4 and TRBJ2-7; 13 positions match TRBD2. The length of the CDR3 is 16 residues. Trimming cost V 8 bases and J 0 bases; bases outside gene matches: 7. Germline values: CDR1 MRHNA, CDR2 SNTAGT. The DNA for the CDR3 is TGTGCCAGCGGAAGACTAGCGGGAGGACTCTCCTACGAGCAGTACTTC. Translated: CASGRLAGGLSYEQYF.

The chain links TRBV24-1 to TRBJ1-6, with D hard to call. The germline CDR1 and CDR2 sequences are KGHDR and SFDVKD. Trimming stripped 0 bases from V and 5 bases from J, with 16 bases between. The CDR3 runs 18 residues. CDR3 residues: CATSDLVWCGRNNSPLHF. The DNA of the CDR3 is TGTGCCACCAGTGATTTGGTCTGGTGCGGCAGAAATAATTCACCCCTCCACTTT.

The rearrangement links TRBV21-1 to TRBJ1-6; TRBD1 is the table's D call, not checked against the DNA. TRBV21-1 is a listed pseudogene. The CDR3 covers 19 residues. The chain's CDR3 is CASSKDWTADSSYNSPLHF. In DNA, the CDR3 is TGTGCCAGCAGCAAAGATTGGACGGCTGACAGCTCCTATAATTCACCCCTCCACTTT.

V usage is TRBV5-1 and J usage is TRBJ2-5; possibly TRBD1 for D (5 bases). Germline CDR1 and CDR2: SGHRS and YFSETQ. This CDR3 is 17 amino acids long. The V end lost 0 bases, the J end lost 5 bases, and 20 bases lay between the germline ends. CDR3 nucleotides: TGCGCCAGCAGCTTGGCCTCGGCACACCGACCAGGGGAGACCCAGTACTTC. Encoded protein: CASSLASAHRPGETQYF.

The chain has TRBV6-5 and TRBJ2-3; 7 positions agree with TRBD2. The junction had 7 bases not matched to a gene; V was cut back by 5 bases and J by 2 bases. The germline V gene encodes CDR1 MNHEY and CDR2 SVGAGI. The CDR3 runs 15 residues. The CDR3 spells CASSQSSGDTDTQYF. The CDR3 DNA follows: TGTGCCAGCAGTCAAAGCAGCGGGGACACAGATACGCAGTATTTT.

The CDR3 region has the DNA TGTGCCATTGCCACGGGACAGGACCAAGAGACCCAGTACTTC. Residues: CAIATGQDQETQYF. J is TRBJ2-5 and V is TRBV10-3; 8 bases fit TRBD1. The CDR3 covers 14 residues. Germline CDR1 and CDR2: ENHRY and SYGVKD. The V segment lost 9 bases and the J segment 0 bases; nucleotides outside the gene matches: 6.